This T cell receptor beta chain emerged from a study of blood T cell repertoires in COVID-19. This CDR3 comprises 15 residues. Per the germline V gene, CDR1 is KGHSH and CDR2 is LQKENI. Trimming removed 5 bases from V and 6 bases from J; junction bases left unmatched: 6. Assay: immunoSEQ multiplex PCR; the TCRdb copy retains only in-frame clones and omits some. Seen here are approximately 240,000 clones, about 80% observed once, and the top ten hold approximately 1.4%. The J gene is TRBJ2-1, the V gene TRBV18, with 11 positions matching TRBD2. The sequencing input was PBMCs or T cells enriched from blood (not recorded which). The source is a woman in her forties with acute COVID-19. Here the CDR3 reads CASSDSGGATNEQFF. As DNA, the CDR3 is TGTGCCAGCTCAGATAGCGGGGGGGCCACCAATGAGCAGTTCTTC.